This section outlines one T cell receptor (beta chain) sequence together with its context. With TRAV- and TRBV-specific primers, first-strand cDNA was made, covering the alpha and beta chains. TCRs were put through roughly 19 PCR cycles of amplification with Phusion. A constant-region primer and the V-primer adapter served as the primer pair. TCRdb re-analysed the reads in MiXCR, keeping a single row per CDR3 protein. The sample holds around 10,000 distinct CDR3 sequences; approximately 51% are singletons and the top ten take approximately 8.8%. These data belong to a study of low-dose radiotherapy and immunotherapy resistance in tumors. Study background: Patients took oral aspirin 300 mg daily for four cycles from cycle 1 day 1.

This TCR derives from a human donor with advanced metastatic prostate, ovarian, gallbladder or colorectal cancer (not recorded which). This table probably holds off-target reads from a library built for another chain.

As DNA, the CDR3 is TGTGCCAGCAGCTTCGGGCTCACAGATACGCAGTATTTT. Its translation is CASSFGLTDTQYF. This chain uses TRBV5-8 with TRBJ2-3; D not resolved. Germline CDR1 is SGHTS and CDR2 is YDEGEE. V lost 2 bases and J lost 2, with 6 bases in between. CDR3 length: 13 amino acids.